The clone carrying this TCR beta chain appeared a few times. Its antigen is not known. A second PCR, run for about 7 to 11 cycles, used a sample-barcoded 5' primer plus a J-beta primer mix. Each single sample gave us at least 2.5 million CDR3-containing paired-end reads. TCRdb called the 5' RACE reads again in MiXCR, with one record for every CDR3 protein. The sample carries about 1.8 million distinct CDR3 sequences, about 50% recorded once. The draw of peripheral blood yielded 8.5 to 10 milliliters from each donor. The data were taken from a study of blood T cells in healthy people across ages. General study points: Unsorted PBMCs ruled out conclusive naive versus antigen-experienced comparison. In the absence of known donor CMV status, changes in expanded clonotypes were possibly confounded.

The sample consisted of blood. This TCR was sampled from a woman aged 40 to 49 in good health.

The CDR3 region has the DNA TGTGCCAGCAGCAACGCGAGACAGCTGAACTACGAGCAGTACTTC. Encoded protein: CASSNARQLNYEQYF. This chain joins TRBV21-1 and TRBJ2-7; TRBD1, the D gene given by the table, was not confirmed from the DNA. TRBV21-1 constitutes a pseudogene. CDR3 length: 15 residues.